The 19 T cell receptor beta chains given below trace back to one sample, sequenced in a study of beta chain features in type 1 diabetes. cDNA synthesis used the whole RNA isolate, giving expressed TCRB sequences. Using immunoSEQ multiplex PCR, the repertoire was profiled, and TCRdb retains in-frame clones only, with some absent. Here the sample spans more than 300,000 clones, over 8.5% being singletons. Broader study findings: There was a moderate but significant shortening of TCRB CDR3s in all four CD4+ subsets of Type 1 diabetes patients.

Which antigens these TCRs recognize remains unknown. Sequencing was performed on central memory CD4+ T cells from blood. The receptor set was obtained from a man younger than 45 with type 1 diabetes.

This clone was picked up a small number of times. This rearrangement joins TRBV18 to TRBJ1-5; D possibly corresponds to TRBD1 (5 bases). This CDR3 contains 18 residues. Germline CDR1 reads KGHSH; CDR2 reads LQKENI. Trimming removed 2 bases at V and 0 bases at J, with 17 bases between. The CDR3 sequence: CASSPIRTGAYSNQPQHF. The CDR3 DNA sequence: TGTGCCAGCTCACCAATAAGAACAGGTGCTTATAGCAATCAGCCCCAGCATTTT.

There are many counts of this clone. V is TRBV5-4 and J is TRBJ1-2, with D possibly TRBD1 on 5 matching bases. Per the germline V gene, CDR1 is SGHNT and CDR2 is YYREEE (reference sequence). The CDR3 has 15 residues. V lost 2 bases and J lost 8, with 19 bases in between. The CDR3 nucleotides are TGTGCCAGCAGCTTCCAACTCTTTCAGGGAGGCGGCTACACCTTC. Its protein is CASSFQLFQGGGYTF.

In its sample, this clone was seen a few times. The chain employs TRBV11-1 and TRBJ2-2; 7 bases match TRBD2. Per germline, CDR1 SGHAT and CDR2 FQDESV (reference sequence). Unmatched junction bases numbered 4, after V lost 5 bases and J lost 4 bases. This CDR3 contains 14 residues. CDR3 in DNA: TGTGCCAGCAGCAAACTAGCGAGCACCGGGGAGCTGTTTTTT. It encodes CASSKLASTGELFF.

The chain couples TRBV4-1 to TRBJ2-6; D is unresolved. The CDR3 covers 15 residues. Trimming pared 1 base from V and 0 bases from J, leaving 4 bases between. The germline V gene has CDR1 MGHRA and CDR2 YSYEKL. In nucleotides, the CDR3 is TGCGCCAGCAGCCAAGGGTTCTCTGGGGCCAACGTCCTGACTTTC. As protein: CASSQGFSGANVLTF.

Comments on this clone: A much more abundant neighbour one base away suggests this may be a read error. The chain links TRBV7-2 to TRBJ2-2; no reliable D call. CDR1 SGHTA and CDR2 FQGNSA come from the germline V gene. The V and J ends lost 2 bases and 6 bases respectively, with 4 bases between them. The CDR3 is 12 residues long. CDR3 DNA: TGTGCCAGCAGCTTAATGGCCGGGGAGCTGTTTTTT. Its translation is CASSLMAGELFF. The full variable domain, completed using reference TRBV7-2 and TRBJ2-2, is GAGVSQSPSNKVTEKGKDVELRCDPISGHTALYWYRQSLGQGLEFLIYFQGNSAPDKSGLPSDRFSAERTGGSVSTLTIQRTQQEDSAVYLCASSLMAGELFFGEGSRLTVL.

This clone was observed a handful of times. The chain links TRBV9 to TRBJ2-1; 10 bases agree with TRBD1. J gave up 9 bases and V 1 base, and 7 bases lay outside the gene matches. The CDR3 is 15 residues long. Germline CDR1 is SGDLS and CDR2 is YYNGEE. CDR3 coding DNA: TGTGCCAGCAGCGTATTGACAGGGGGCCGGGGTGAGCAGTTCTTC. Translation: CASSVLTGGRGEQFF.

The chain combines TRBV9 with TRBJ2-5; TRBD1 matches at 7 bases. V lost 4 bases and J lost 4; bases outside the gene matches: 10. The CDR3 consists of 15 residues. Looked up from germline, CDR1 is SGDLS and CDR2 is YYNGEE. DNA for the CDR3: TGTGCCAGCAGCTTACTCCGACAGGGTCGAGAGACCCAGTACTTC. It translates to CASSLLRQGRETQYF.

This clone was counted between two and nine times. The chain joins TRBV7-6 to TRBJ2-3, with TRBD1 matching over 7 bases. This CDR3 comprises 16 residues. Trimming at V came to 3 bases and at J to 2 bases, leaving 8 bases not matched to a gene. Germline CDR1 reads SGHVS; CDR2 reads FNYEAQ. The CDR3 nucleotides are TGTGCCAGCAGCTTGAGAGACAGGGACACCACAGATACGCAGTATTTT. The encoded protein is CASSLRDRDTTDTQYF.

The V gene is TRBV29-1, the J gene TRBJ2-3; D might be TRBD1 (5 bases). The germline CDR1 and CDR2 sequences are SQVTM and ANQGSEA. V lost 5 bases, J lost 0 bases, and 15 bases lay in between. The CDR3 length is 15 residues. The CDR3 DNA is TGCAGCGTTCAGGGCAGCTATTCTAGCACAGATACGCAGTATTTT. Its protein product is CSVQGSYSSTDTQYF.

J is TRBJ1-5 and V is TRBV28, with a weak D call TRBD1 (5 bases). Germline loops: CDR1 MDHEN, CDR2 SYDVKM. The CDR3 extends over 15 amino acids. V lost 5 bases and J lost 7, with 18 bases in between. CDR3 coding DNA: TGTGCCAGCAGTCCAAATGACCAGGGAGGCCAGCCCCAGCATTTT. This sequence encodes CASSPNDQGGQPQHF.

Remarks on this clone: Other DNA sequences in this specimen translate into the identical CDR3. V is TRBV5-1 and J is TRBJ1-1; no firm D call. The CDR3 runs to 13 residues. V was trimmed by 4 bases and J by 3 bases, leaving 10 bases between them. Germline V gene data show CDR1 as SGHRS and CDR2 as YFSETQ. The CDR3 is CASSPGGHTEAFF. Written as DNA, the CDR3 is TGCGCCAGCAGCCCGGGAGGGCACACTGAAGCTTTCTTT.

This clone has more than one count but fewer than ten. This chain links TRBV6-6 with TRBJ2-1; TRBD2 aligns across 11 bases. J lost 8 bases, V lost 6 bases, and 9 bases had no gene match. Germline loops: CDR1 MNHNY, CDR2 SVGAGI (reference sequence). The CDR3 loop spans 15 amino acids. CDR3 in DNA: TGTGCCAGCAGCAGTACTAGCGGGAGTAGCTATGAGCAGTTCTTC. Its translation: CASSSTSGSSYEQFF.

This clone was seen ten or more times. V gene TRBV2 combines with J gene TRBJ2-2; 9 bases align to TRBD1. With 6 bases clipped from V and 6 bases from J, the junction kept 5 bases outside the gene matches. Per germline, CDR1 SNHLY and CDR2 FYNNEI. The CDR3 totals 14 residues. In DNA form, the CDR3 reads TGTGCCAGCAGCGCTAGGACAGGGGCCGGGGAGCTGTTTTTT. Translated: CASSARTGAGELFF.

There are a few counts of this clone. The junction departs from the called germline gene at one end, perhaps through a read error. The V call is TRBV30, the J call TRBJ2-1; D may be TRBD1 (6 bases). Germline assignment: CDR1 GTSNPN and CDR2 SVGIG (reference sequence). This CDR3 region has 17 residues. The CDR3 is CARSVQGRGEGHNEQFF. The CDR3, as DNA: TGTGCCCGGAGTGTACAGGGAAGGGGAGAAGGGCACAATGAGCAGTTCTTC.

Turning to this clone: This CDR3 is also generated by other DNA sequences in the sample. This chain connects TRBV7-9 to TRBJ2-7; D is uncertain. V was shortened by 5 bases and J by 1 base, with 3 bases between the two germline ends. CDR3 length: 11 amino acids. CDR1 is SEHNR, CDR2 FQNEAQ, per germline (reference sequence). The DNA for the CDR3 is TGTGCCAGCAGCGCATCCTACGAGCAGTACTTC. It yields the protein CASSASYEQYF.

This clone came up a few times. This chain uses TRBV2 with TRBJ2-1, with D unclear. V lost 6 bases and J 8 bases, leaving 14 bases between the germline ends. Germline assignment: CDR1 SNHLY and CDR2 FYNNEI. The CDR3 consists of 13 residues. CDR3 DNA sequence: TGTGCCAGCAGCTTAGTTTCTGTGTATGAGCAGTTCTTC. It specifies CASSLVSVYEQFF.

This clone has only a few counts. This sequence joins TRBV11-1 and TRBJ2-6; unclear D gene. The CDR3 has 14 amino acids. The germline V gene has CDR1 SGHAT and CDR2 FQDESV (reference sequence). The V and J ends lost 4 bases and 0 bases respectively, with 4 bases between them. The CDR3 is CASSSRSGANVLTF. CDR3 nucleotide sequence: TGTGCCAGCAGCTCCCGCTCTGGGGCCAACGTCCTGACTTTC. The full variable domain, rest sourced from reference TRBV11-1 and TRBJ2-6, is EAEVAQSPRYKITEKSQAVAFWCDPISGHATLYWYRQILGQGPELLVQFQDESVVDDSQLPKDRFSAERLKGVDSTLKIQPAELGDSAMYLCASSSRSGANVLTFGAGSRLTVL.

The rearrangement joins TRBV7-3 to TRBJ2-7, with 7 bases lining up with TRBD1. CDR1 is SGHTA and CDR2 is FQGTGA in the germline V gene. The CDR3 loop spans 13 amino acids. V shed 2 bases and J 2 bases; nucleotides not matched to a gene: 0. CDR3 sequence (DNA): TGTGCCAGCAGCTTACAGGGGGCCTACGAGCAGTACTTC. This codes for CASSLQGAYEQYF.

The table lists this clone with a few counts. The chain employs TRBV5-4 and TRBJ2-3, with 7 nucleotides matching TRBD2. This CDR3 comprises 13 residues. The germline V gene encodes CDR1 SGHNT and CDR2 YYREEE (reference sequence). The V segment lost 9 bases and the J segment 4 bases; nucleotides outside the gene matches: 8. The CDR3 is CANRLAGADTQYF. CDR3 DNA sequence: TGTGCCAACCGGCTGGCGGGAGCAGATACGCAGTATTTT. The variable domain in full, with the rest retrieved from reference TRBV5-4 and TRBJ2-3, is ETGVTQSPTHLIKTRGQQVTLRCSSQSGHNTVSWYQQALGQGPQFIFQYYREEENGRGNFPPRFSGLQFPNYSSELNVNALELDDSALYLCANRLAGADTQYFGPGTRLTVL.